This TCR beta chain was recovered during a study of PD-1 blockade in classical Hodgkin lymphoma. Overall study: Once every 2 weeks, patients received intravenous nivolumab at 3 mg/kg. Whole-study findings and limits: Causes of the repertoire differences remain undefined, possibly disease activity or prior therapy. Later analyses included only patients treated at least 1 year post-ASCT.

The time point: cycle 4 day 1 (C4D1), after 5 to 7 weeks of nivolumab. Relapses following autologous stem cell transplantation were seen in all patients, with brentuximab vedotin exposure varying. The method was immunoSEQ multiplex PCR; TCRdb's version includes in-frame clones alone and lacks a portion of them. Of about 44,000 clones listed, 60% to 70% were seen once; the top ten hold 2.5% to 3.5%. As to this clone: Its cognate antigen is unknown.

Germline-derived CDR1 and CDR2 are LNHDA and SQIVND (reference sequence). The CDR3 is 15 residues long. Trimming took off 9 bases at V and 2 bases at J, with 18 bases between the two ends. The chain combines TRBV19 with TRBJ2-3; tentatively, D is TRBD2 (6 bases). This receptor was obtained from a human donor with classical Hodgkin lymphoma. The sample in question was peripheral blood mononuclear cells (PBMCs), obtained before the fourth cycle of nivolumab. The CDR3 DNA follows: TGTGCCAGCAAACCGCGGGGAAGGGACACAGATACGCAGTATTTT. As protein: CASKPRGRDTDTQYF.